Here is one T cell receptor beta chain with its context. This specimen comes from a study of blood T cell repertoires in COVID-19. Looking at the study overall: Italy, Spain and the United States were the sources of the convalescent and acute COVID-19 samples.

It was during active infection that Seattle patients were enrolled and then longitudinally followed. Per the authors' pipeline: Amplification of reference gene primers provided the estimated nucleated cell counts. Assay used: immunoSEQ multiplex PCR; TCRdb lists only in-frame clones, some missing. V and J calls and clone size are copied from that table; D and trimming were computed from the DNA. Here the sample spans around 230,000 clones, 85% being singletons. The receptor comes from a man aged 50 to 60 with COVID-19, enrolled during active disease. The sequenced material came from peripheral blood.

CDR3 nucleotide sequence: TGTGCCAGTAGACCCTTGGACAGGGGTAAAGAAAAACTGTTTTTT. Encoded protein: CASRPLDRGKEKLFF. The chain couples TRBV19 to TRBJ1-4, with 9 bases matching TRBD1. The CDR3 runs 15 residues. Trimming removed 6 bases from V and 8 bases from J; junction bases left unmatched: 10. The V gene's germline CDR1 is LNHDA and CDR2 SQIVND (reference sequence).